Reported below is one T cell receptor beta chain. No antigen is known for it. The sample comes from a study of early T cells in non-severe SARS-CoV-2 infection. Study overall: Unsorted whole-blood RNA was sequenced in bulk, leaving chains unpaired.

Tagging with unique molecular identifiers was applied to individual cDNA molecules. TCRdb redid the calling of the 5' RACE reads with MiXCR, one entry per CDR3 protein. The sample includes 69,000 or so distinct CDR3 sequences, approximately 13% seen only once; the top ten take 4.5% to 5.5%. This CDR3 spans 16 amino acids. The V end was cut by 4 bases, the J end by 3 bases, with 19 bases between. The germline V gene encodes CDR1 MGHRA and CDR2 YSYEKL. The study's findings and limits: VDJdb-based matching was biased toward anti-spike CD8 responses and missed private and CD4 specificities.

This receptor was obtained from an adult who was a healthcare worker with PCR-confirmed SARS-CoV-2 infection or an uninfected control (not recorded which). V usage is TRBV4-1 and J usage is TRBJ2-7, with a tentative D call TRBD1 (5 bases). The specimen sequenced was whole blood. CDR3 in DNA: TGCGCCAGCAGCCCCCCTGGGCGGCAGGGTCACTACGAGCAGTACTTC. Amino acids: CASSPPGRQGHYEQYF.